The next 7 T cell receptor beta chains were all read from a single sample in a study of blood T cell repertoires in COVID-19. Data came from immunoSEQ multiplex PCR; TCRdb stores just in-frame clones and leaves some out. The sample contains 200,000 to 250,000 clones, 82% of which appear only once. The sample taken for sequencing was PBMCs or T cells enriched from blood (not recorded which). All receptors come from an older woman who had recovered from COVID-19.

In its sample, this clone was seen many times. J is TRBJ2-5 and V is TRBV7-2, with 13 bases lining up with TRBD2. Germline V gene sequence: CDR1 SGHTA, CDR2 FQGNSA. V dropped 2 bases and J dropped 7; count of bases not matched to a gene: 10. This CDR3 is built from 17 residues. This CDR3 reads CASSLTWTSGGRVTQYF. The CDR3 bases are TGTGCCAGCAGCTTAACTTGGACTAGCGGGGGTCGAGTGACCCAGTACTTC.

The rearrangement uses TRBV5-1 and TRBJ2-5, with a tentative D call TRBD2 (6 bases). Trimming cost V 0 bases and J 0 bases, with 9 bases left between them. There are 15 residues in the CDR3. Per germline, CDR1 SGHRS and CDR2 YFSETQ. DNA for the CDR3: TGCGCCAGCAGCTTGGTTGCGGGGAACCAAGAGACCCAGTACTTC. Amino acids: CASSLVAGNQETQYF.

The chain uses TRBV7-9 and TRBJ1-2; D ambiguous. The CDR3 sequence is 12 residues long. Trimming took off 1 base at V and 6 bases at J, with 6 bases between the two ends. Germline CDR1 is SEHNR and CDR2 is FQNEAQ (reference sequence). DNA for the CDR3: TGTGCCAGCAGCTTAGGACTAAATGGCTACACCTTC. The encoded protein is CASSLGLNGYTF. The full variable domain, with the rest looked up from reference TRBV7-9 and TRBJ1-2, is DTGVSQNPRHKITKRGQNVTFRCDPISEHNRLYWYRQTLGQGPEFLTYFQNEAQLEKSRLLSDRFSAERPKGSFSTLEIQRTEQGDSAMYLCASSLGLNGYTFGSGTRLTVV.

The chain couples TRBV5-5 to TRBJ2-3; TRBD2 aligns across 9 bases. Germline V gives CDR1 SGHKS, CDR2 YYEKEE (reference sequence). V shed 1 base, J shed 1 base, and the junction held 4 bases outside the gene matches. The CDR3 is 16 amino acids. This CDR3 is CASSLMLAGRTDTQYF. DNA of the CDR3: TGTGCCAGCAGCTTGATGCTAGCGGGACGCACAGATACGCAGTATTTT. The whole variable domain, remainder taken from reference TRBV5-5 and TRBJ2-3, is DAGVTQSPTHLIKTRGQQVTLRCSPISGHKSVSWYQQVLGQGPQFIFQYYEKEERGRGNFPDRFSARQFPNYSSELNVNALLLGDSALYLCASSLMLAGRTDTQYFGPGTRLTVL.

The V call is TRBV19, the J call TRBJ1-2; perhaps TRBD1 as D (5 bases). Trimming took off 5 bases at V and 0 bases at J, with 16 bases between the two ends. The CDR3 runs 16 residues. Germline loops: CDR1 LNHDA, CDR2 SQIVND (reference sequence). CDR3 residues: CASSSGGRDSNYGYTF. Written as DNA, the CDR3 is TGTGCCAGTAGTTCCGGCGGCAGGGATTCTAACTATGGCTACACCTTC.

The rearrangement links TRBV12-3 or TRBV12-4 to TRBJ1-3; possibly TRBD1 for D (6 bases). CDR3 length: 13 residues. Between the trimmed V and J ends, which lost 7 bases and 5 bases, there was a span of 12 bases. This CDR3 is CASTWDIRNTIYF. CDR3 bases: TGTGCCAGCACCTGGGACATCAGAAACACCATATATTTT.

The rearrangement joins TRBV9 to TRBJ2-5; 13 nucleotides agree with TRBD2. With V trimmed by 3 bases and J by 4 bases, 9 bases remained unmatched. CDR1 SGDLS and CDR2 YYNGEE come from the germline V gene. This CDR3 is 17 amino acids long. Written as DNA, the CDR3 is TGTGCCAGCAGCGCTCGGACTAGCGGGGGCAGGGGAGAGACCCAGTACTTC. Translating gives CASSARTSGGRGETQYF.